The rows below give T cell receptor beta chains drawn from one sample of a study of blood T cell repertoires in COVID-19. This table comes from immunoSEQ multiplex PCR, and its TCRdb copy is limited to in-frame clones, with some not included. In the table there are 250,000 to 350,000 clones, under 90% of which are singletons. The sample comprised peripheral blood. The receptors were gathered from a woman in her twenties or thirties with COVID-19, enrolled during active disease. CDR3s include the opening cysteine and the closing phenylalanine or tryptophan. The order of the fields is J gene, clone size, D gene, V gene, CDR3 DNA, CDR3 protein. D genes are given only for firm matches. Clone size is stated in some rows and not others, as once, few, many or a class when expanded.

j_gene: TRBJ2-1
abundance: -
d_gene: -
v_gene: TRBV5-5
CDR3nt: TGTGCCAGCAGCCGGGACTTCCCTGAGCAGTTCTTC
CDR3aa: CASSRDFPEQFF

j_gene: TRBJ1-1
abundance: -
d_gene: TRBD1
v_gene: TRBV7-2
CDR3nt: TGTGCCAGCAGCCTCTCGTCGTGGACAGGGGGGCGCACTGAAGCTTTCTTT
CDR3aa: CASSLSSWTGGRTEAFF

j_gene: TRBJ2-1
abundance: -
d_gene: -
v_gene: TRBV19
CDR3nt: TGTGCCAGTAGTATCCGGACAGTCTACAATGAGCAGTTCTTC
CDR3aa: CASSIRTVYNEQFF

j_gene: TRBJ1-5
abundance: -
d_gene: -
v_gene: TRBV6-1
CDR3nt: TGTGCCAGCAGTGAAACTACTAATCAGCCCCAGCATTTT
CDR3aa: CASSETTNQPQHF

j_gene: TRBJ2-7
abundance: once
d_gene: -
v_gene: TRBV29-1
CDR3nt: TGCAGCGTTGAAACGAATAGTGCGTACGAGCAGTACTTC
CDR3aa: CSVETNSAYEQYF

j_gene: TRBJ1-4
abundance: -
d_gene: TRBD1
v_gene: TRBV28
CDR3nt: TGTGCCAGCAGTTTAAATACCGACAGGGTGTTTTTT
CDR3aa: CASSLNTDRVFF

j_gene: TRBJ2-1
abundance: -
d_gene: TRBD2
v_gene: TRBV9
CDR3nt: TGTGCCAGCAGTAAGACCCTAGCGGGTAACTACAATGAGCAGTTCTTC
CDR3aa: CASSKTLAGNYNEQFF

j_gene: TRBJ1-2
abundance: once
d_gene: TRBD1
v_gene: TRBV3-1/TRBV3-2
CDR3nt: TGTGCCAGCAGCCAAGGTACAGGGGGCGGTGAAGGCTACACCTTC
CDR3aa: CASSQGTGGGEGYTF

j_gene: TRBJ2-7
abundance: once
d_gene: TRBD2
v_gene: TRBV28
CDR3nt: TGTGCCAGCAGCCCACCCAGCGGGAGAGGGTACGAGCAGTACTTC
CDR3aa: CASSPPSGRGYEQYF

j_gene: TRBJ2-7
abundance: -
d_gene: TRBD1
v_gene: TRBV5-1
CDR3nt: TGCGCCAGCAGCCTTGACAGGGACATATCCTACGAGCAGTACTTC
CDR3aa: CASSLDRDISYEQYF

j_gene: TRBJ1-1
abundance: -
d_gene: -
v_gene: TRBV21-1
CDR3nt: TGTGCCAGCAGCAAAGTTCTGTCCCCACCTGGTGCCAAAGAGAGTACTGAAGCTTTCTTT
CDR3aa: CASSKVLSPPGAKESTEAFF

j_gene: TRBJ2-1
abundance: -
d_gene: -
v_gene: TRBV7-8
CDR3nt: TGTGCCAGCAGCTTAGGTCCGCGGGGAAGGTTCAATGAGCAGTTCTTC
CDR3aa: CASSLGPRGRFNEQFF